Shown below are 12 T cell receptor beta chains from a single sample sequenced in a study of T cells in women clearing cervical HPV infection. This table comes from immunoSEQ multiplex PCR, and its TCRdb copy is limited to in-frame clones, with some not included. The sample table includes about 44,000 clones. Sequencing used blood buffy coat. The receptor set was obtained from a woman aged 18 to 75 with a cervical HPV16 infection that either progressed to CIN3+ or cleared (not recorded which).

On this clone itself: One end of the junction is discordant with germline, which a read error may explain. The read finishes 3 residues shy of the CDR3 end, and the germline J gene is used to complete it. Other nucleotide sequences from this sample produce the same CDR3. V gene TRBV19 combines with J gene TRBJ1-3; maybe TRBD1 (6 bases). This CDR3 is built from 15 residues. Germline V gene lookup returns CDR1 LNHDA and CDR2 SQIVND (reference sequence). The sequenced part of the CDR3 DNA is TGTGCCAGTAGTCCAGGACTCTACCTCGGGGACACA. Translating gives CASSPGLYLGDT. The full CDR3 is CASSPGLYLGDTIYF.

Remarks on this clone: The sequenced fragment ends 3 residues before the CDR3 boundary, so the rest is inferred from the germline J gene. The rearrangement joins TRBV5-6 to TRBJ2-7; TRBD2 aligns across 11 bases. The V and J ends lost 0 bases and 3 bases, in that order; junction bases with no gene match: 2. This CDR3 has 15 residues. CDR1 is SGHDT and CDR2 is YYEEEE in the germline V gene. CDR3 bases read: TGTGCCAGCAGCTTGGGACTAGCGGGAATCTACGAG. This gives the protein CASSLGLAGIYE. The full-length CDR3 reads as CASSLGLAGIYEQYF. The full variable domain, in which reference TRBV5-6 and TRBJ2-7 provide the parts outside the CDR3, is DAGVTQSPTHLIKTRGQQVTLRCSPKSGHDTVSWYQQALGQGPQFIFQYYEEEERQRGNFPDRFSGHQFPNYSSELNVNALLLGDSALYLCASSLGLAGIYEQYFGPGTRLTVT.

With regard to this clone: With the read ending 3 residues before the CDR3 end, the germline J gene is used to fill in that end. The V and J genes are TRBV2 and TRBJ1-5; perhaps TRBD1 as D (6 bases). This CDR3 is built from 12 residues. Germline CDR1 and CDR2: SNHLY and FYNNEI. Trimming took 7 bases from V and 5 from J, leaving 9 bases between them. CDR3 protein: CASKTGDQPQHF. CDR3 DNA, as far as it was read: TGTGCCAGCAAGACAGGAGATCAGCCC.

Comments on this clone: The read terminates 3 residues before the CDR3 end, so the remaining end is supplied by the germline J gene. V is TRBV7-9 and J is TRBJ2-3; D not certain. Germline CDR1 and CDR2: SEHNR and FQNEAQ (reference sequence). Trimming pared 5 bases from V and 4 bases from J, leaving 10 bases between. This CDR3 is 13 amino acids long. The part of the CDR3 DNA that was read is TGTGCCAGCAGCCGAGACTTGGCAGATACG. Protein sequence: CASSRDLADT. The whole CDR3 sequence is CASSRDLADTQYF.

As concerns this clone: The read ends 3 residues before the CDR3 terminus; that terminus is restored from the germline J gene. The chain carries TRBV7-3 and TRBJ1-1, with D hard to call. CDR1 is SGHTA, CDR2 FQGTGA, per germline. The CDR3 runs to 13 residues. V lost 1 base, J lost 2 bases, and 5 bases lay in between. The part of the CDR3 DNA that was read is TGTGCCAGCAGCTTAATAGCTAACACTGAA. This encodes CASSLIANTE. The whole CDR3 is CASSLIANTEAFF.

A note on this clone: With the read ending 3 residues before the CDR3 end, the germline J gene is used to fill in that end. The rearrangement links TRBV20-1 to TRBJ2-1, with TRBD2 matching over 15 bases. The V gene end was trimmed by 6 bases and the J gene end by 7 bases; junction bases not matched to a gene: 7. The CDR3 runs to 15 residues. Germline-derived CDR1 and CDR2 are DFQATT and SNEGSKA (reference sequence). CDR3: CSAVGTSGRNNEQFF. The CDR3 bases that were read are TGCAGTGCAGTGGGGACTAGCGGGAGGAATAATGAG.

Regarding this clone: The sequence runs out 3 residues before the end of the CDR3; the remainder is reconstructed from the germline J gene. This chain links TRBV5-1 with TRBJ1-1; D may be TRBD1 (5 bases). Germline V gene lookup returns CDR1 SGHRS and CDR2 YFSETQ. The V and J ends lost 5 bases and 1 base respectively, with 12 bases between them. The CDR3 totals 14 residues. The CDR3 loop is CASSFRVGNTEAFF. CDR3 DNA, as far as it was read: TGCGCCAGCAGTTTCAGGGTAGGGAACACTGAA.

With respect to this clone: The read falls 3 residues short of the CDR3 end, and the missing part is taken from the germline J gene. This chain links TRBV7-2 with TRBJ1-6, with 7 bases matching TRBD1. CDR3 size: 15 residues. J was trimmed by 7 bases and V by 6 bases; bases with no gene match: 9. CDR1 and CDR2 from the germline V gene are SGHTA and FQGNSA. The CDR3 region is CASRQTGPQNSPLHF. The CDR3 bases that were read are TGTGCCAGCAGACAGACAGGGCCGCAGAATTCACCC.

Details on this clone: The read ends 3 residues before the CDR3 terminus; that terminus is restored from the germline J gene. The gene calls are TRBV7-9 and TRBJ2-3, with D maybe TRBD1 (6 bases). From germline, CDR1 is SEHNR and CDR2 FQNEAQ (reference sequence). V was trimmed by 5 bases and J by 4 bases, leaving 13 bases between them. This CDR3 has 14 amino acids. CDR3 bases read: TGTGCCAGCAGCCTGGACAGAGCCTCAGATACG. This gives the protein CASSLDRASDT. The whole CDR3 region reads CASSLDRASDTQYF. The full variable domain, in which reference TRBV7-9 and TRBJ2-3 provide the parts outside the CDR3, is DTGVSQNPRHKITKRGQNVTFRCDPISEHNRLYWYRQTLGQGPEFLTYFQNEAQLEKSRLLSDRFSAERPKGSFSTLEIQRTEQGDSAMYLCASSLDRASDTQYFGPGTRLTVL.

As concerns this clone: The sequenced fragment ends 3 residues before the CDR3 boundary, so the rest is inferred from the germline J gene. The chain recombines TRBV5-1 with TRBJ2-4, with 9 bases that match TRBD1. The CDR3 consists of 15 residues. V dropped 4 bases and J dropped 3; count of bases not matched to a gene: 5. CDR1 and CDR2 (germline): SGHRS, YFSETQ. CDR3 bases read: TGCGCCAGCAGCCCCGGGACAGGGCTCAAAAACATT. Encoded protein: CASSPGTGLKNI. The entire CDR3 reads CASSPGTGLKNIQYF.

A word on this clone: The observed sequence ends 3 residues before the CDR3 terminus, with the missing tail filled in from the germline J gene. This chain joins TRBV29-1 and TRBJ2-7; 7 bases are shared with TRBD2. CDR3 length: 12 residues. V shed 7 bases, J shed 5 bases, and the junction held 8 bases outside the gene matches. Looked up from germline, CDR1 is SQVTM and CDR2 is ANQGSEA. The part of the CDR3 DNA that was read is TGCAGCGCCTGGGAGGGGCGGCACGAG. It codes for CSAWEGRHE. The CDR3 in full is CSAWEGRHEQYF.

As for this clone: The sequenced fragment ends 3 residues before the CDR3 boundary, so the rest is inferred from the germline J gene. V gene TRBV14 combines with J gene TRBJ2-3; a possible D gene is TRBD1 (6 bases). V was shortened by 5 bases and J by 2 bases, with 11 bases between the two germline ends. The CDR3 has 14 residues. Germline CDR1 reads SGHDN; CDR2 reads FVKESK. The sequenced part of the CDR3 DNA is TGTGCCAGCAGCGAGGGACACTTCACAGATACG. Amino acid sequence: CASSEGHFTDT. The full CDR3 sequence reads CASSEGHFTDTQYF.